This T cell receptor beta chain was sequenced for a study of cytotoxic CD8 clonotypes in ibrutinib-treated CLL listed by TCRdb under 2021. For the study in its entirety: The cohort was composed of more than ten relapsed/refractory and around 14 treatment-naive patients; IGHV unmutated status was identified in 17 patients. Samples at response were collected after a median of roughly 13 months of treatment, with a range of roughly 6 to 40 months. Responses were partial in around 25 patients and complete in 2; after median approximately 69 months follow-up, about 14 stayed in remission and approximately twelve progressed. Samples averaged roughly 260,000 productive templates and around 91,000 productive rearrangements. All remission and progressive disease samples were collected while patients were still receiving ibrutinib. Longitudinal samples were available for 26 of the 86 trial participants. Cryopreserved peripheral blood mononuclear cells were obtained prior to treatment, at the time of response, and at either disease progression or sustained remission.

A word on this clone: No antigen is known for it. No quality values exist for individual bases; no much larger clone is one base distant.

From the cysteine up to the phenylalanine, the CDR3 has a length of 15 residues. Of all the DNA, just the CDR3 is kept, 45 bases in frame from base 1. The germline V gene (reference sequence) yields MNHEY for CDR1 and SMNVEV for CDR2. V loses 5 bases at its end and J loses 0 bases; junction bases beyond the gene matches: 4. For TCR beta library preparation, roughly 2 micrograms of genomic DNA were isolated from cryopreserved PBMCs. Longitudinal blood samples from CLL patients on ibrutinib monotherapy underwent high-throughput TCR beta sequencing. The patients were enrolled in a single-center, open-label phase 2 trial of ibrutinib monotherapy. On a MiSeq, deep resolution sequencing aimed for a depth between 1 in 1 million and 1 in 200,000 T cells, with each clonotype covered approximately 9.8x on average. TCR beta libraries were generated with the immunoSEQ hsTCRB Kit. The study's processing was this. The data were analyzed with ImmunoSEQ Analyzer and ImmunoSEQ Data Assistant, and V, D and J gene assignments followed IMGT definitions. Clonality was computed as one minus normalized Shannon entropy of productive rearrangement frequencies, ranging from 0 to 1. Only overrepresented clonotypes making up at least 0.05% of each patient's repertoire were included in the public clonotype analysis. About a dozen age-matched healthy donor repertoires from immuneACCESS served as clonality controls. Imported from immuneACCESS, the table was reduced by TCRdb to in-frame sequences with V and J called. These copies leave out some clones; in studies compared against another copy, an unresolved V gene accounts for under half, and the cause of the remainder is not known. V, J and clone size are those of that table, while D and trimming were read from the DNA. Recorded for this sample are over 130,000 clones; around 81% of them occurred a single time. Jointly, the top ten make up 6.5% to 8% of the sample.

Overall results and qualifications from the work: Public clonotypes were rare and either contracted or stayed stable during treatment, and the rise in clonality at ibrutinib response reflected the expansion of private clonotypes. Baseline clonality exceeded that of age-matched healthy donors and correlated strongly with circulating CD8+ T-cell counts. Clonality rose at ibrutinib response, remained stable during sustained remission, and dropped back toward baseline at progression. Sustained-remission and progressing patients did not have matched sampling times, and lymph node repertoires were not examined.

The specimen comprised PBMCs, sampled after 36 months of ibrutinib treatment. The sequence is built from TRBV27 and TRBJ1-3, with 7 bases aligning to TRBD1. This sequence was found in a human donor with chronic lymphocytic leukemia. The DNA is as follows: TGTGCCAGCAGTACAAACAGGGGCTCTGGAAACACCATATATTTT. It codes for CASSTNRGSGNTIYF.